This TCR beta chain was recorded in a study of long-term antiretroviral therapy in people with HIV. They ran version v3.0 of the immunoSEQ assay at survey level. Only in-frame clones appear in the TCRdb table, and some are missing; sequencing was by immunoSEQ multiplex PCR. Of 48,000 or so clones in the sample, about 80% are singletons; the top ten hold 2.5% to 3.5%. Trimming cost V 2 bases and J 6 bases, with 11 bases left between them. Germline V gives CDR1 MGHDK, CDR2 SYGVNS. This CDR3 contains 14 residues. The source is a woman under 30 with HIV. The starting material was unsorted PBMCs, obtained 0.8 years after starting antiretroviral therapy. This sequence joins TRBV25-1 and TRBJ2-4; the D call may be TRBD1 or TRBD2 (7 bases each). In DNA, the CDR3 is TGTGCCAGCAGTGAAGCAGGGGGGGGAAACATTCAGTACTTC. Translated: CASSEAGGGNIQYF.